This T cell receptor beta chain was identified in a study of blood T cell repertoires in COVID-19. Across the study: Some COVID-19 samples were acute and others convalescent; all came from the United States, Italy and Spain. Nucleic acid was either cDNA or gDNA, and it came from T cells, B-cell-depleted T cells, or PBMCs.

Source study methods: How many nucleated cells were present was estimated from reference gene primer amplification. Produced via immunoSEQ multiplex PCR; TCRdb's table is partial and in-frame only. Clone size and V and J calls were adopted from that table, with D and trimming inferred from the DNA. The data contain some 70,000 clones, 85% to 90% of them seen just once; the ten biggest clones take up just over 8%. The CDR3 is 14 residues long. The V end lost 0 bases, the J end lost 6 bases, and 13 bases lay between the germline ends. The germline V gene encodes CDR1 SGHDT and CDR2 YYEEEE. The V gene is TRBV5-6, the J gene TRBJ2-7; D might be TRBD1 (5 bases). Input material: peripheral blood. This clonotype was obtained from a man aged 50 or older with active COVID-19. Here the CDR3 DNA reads TGTGCCAGCAGCTTGGGTGACAGCTACCTCGAGCAGTACTTC. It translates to CASSLGDSYLEQYF.